Below are 16 T cell receptor beta chains sequenced from a single sample in a study of blood T cell repertoires in COVID-19. Assay: immunoSEQ multiplex PCR; the TCRdb copy retains only in-frame clones and omits some. The table lists about 250,000 clones, around 83% of them singletons. Sequenced sample: peripheral blood. The origin of the receptors is a man at least 80 years old with acute or convalescent COVID-19.

The chain carries TRBV12-3 or TRBV12-4 and TRBJ1-1; a weak D match, TRBD1 (5 bases). The CDR3 runs to 13 residues. V was clipped by 2 bases and J by 3 bases, with 7 bases between them. For the CDR3, the DNA is TGTGCCAGCAGTTTAACAGGTTACACTGAAGCTTTCTTT. Its protein is CASSLTGYTEAFF.

The chain uses TRBV11-2 and TRBJ2-5; D possibly corresponds to TRBD2 (5 bases). Deletions cut 3 bases from V and 5 bases from J, with 13 bases between. CDR3 length equals 14 residues. The germline CDR1 and CDR2 sequences are SGHAT and FQNNGV. The CDR3 region is CASSLVGRGETQYF. CDR3 bases: TGTGCCAGCAGCTTGGTGGGCAGAGGGGAGACCCAGTACTTC.

The chain has TRBV18 and TRBJ1-6, with TRBD1 as a possible D gene (5 bases). Germline loops: CDR1 KGHSH, CDR2 LQKENI. The germline V and J ends were trimmed by 4 bases and 7 bases, with 11 bases remaining between them. This CDR3 is built from 14 residues. The CDR3 region is CASSLQDRNSPLHF. CDR3 coding DNA: TGTGCCAGCTCACTACAGGATCGGAATTCACCCCTCCACTTT.

The chain has TRBV11-2 and TRBJ1-1, with D maybe TRBD1 (5 bases). Germline V gene lookup returns CDR1 SGHAT and CDR2 FQNNGV. With 2 bases removed from V and 6 bases from J, the gap between germline ends came to 10 bases. The CDR3 loop spans 13 amino acids. The chain's CDR3 is CASSLKSRAEAFF. CDR3 in DNA: TGTGCCAGCAGCTTAAAAAGCAGGGCTGAAGCTTTCTTT.

The chain links TRBV29-1 to TRBJ2-1, with 9 bases fitting TRBD2. This CDR3 has 14 amino acids. Germline assignment: CDR1 SQVTM and CDR2 ANQGSEA. The V gene end was trimmed by 2 bases and the J gene end by 6 bases; junction bases not matched to a gene: 5. The CDR3 sequence is CSVELAGGPNEQFF. The CDR3, as DNA: TGCAGCGTTGAACTCGCGGGAGGGCCCAATGAGCAGTTCTTC.

The chain joins TRBV6-5 to TRBJ1-5, with D maybe TRBD1 (6 bases). In germline, CDR1 is MNHEY, CDR2 SVGAGI. The V end was cut by 6 bases, the J end by 7 bases, with 13 bases between. The CDR3 has 13 amino acids. The DNA of the CDR3 is TGTGCCAGCAGCCAAGACAGGAACCAGCCCCAGCATTTT. Translation: CASSQDRNQPQHF.

Turning to this clone: Other DNA sequences in this specimen translate into the identical CDR3. The V and J genes are TRBV5-1 and TRBJ1-5; no definite D call. The CDR3 is 14 residues long. Between the trimmed V and J ends, which lost 7 bases and 0 bases, there was a span of 11 bases. Germline V gives CDR1 SGHRS, CDR2 YFSETQ. The CDR3 sequence is CASRAGLSNQPQHF. As DNA, the CDR3 is TGCGCCAGCCGGGCGGGCCTTAGCAATCAGCCCCAGCATTTT.

The chain carries TRBV6-5 and TRBJ1-1, with D possibly being TRBD1 (5 bases). V lost 8 bases and J lost 4, with 11 bases in between. This CDR3 comprises 12 residues. The germline gives CDR1 MNHEY, CDR2 SVGAGI. CDR3 loop: CASCGQLTEAFF. The CDR3 coding sequence is TGTGCCAGCTGCGGACAACTCACTGAAGCTTTCTTT.

The CDR3 nucleotides are TGCGCCAGCAGCCAAGACAGGACAGGGGGGCCTAAAGAGACCCAGTACTTC. Protein product: CASSQDRTGGPKETQYF. The V gene is TRBV4-1, the J gene TRBJ2-5, with 10 bases aligning to TRBD1. Germline lookup yields CDR1 MGHRA and CDR2 YSYEKL. This CDR3 has 17 amino acids. V trimming: 0 bases; J trimming: 3 bases; junction bases outside the gene matches: 7.

The chain joins TRBV10-3 to TRBJ1-2; TRBD1 might be the D (6 bases). V was shortened by 6 bases and J by 6 bases, with 17 bases between the two germline ends. The CDR3 spans 14 residues. Germline-derived CDR1 and CDR2 are ENHRY and SYGVKD. CDR3 DNA sequence: TGTGCCATCAGCTCGAGGGGGATAGACGATGGCTACACCTTC. Translated: CAISSRGIDDGYTF.

The V call is TRBV18, the J call TRBJ1-2; TRBD1 might be the D (5 bases). Germline CDR1 and CDR2: KGHSH and LQKENI. The V end was cut by 3 bases, the J end by 4 bases, with 21 bases between. This CDR3 is built from 17 residues. The DNA for the CDR3 is TGTGCCAGCTCACCGGTCGCAGGGAAAGCTGAGAGCTATGGCTACACCTTC. The encoded protein is CASSPVAGKAESYGYTF.

This chain connects TRBV4-1 to TRBJ1-4, with D tentatively TRBD1 (5 bases). Trimming took 0 bases from V and 3 from J, leaving 8 bases between them. Germline lookup yields CDR1 MGHRA and CDR2 YSYEKL. The CDR3 is 15 amino acids. This chain's CDR3 is CASSQDRVANEKLFF. The CDR3 DNA is TGCGCCAGCAGCCAAGACAGGGTGGCTAATGAAAAACTGTTTTTT.

The rearrangement links TRBV5-6 to TRBJ1-5, with a tentative D call TRBD1 (6 bases). The CDR3 contains 15 residues. V lost 0 bases, J lost 1 base, and 8 bases lay in between. CDR1 and CDR2 (germline): SGHDT, YYEEEE. CDR3 region: CASSLAGVSNQPQHF. CDR3 coding DNA: TGTGCCAGCAGCTTGGCAGGGGTCAGCAATCAGCCCCAGCATTTT.

The chain links TRBV7-3 to TRBJ1-5; D possibly corresponds to TRBD1 (6 bases). CDR1 and CDR2 (germline): SGHTA, FQGTGA. The CDR3 runs 14 residues. V shed 5 bases and J shed 7 bases, with 15 bases lying between them. The CDR3 DNA is TGTGCCAGCAGCCCCCGAAGGCAGGGGCAGCCCCAGCATTTT. It encodes CASSPRRQGQPQHF.

V and J are TRBV7-2 and TRBJ1-6; D remains unclear. Germline values: CDR1 SGHTA, CDR2 FQGNSA. V lost 5 bases to trimming and J lost 6 bases, with 11 bases between them. The CDR3 totals 14 residues. Here the CDR3 DNA reads TGTGCCAGCAGCCCCCCTGAGGTTAATTCACCCCTCCACTTT. Residues: CASSPPEVNSPLHF.

This clone occurred a few times. The rearrangement joins TRBV19 to TRBJ1-5; no firm D call. CDR1 and CDR2 from the germline V gene are LNHDA and SQIVND (reference sequence). The CDR3 runs 15 residues. V shed 1 base and J shed 4 bases, with 11 bases lying between them. CDR3 residues: CASSIVGSSNQPQHF. CDR3 bases: TGTGCCAGTAGTATAGTCGGGAGCTCAAATCAGCCCCAGCATTTT. Full variable domain (rest looked up from reference TRBV19 and TRBJ1-5): DGGITQSPKYLFRKEGQNVTLSCEQNLNHDAMYWYRQDPGQGLRLIYYSQIVNDFQKGDIAEGYSVSREKKESFPLTVTSAQKNPTAFYLCASSIVGSSNQPQHFGDGTRLSIL.